Here is one T cell receptor (beta chain) with its context. This clone was seen only a few times. The antigen it binds to is not known. It has no much larger one-base neighbor in the sample; base qualities were not kept. This record comes from a study of T cells in narcolepsy (dated by TCRdb to 2016 to 2019). In terms of the full investigation: Healthy control donors were enrolled in the study alongside patients who had narcolepsy type 1 or type 2 (NT1, NT2). The study sought autoreactive T cells targeting hypocretin neuron self-antigens (hypocretin, TRIB2) in narcolepsy patients, using TCR Vbeta sequencing to track clonotypes in blood and CSF.

The library relied on the immunoSEQ multiplex PCR assay. The immuneACCESS repertoire file appears here via TCRdb, limited to in-frame rearrangements. These files lack a portion of the clones; in checked studies, under half of the deficit traces to unresolved V genes, and the cause of the others is not known. The sample table holds over 25,000 clones, of which roughly nine tenths were seen once. The ten largest clones capture about 1.3% of the sample. For TCR Vbeta sequencing, memory CD4+ T cells were sorted ex vivo from the peripheral blood of both healthy controls and narcolepsy patients. Paper-wide results and their limitations: Numbers of sequenced blood memory CD4+ clonotypes were comparable, averaging around 40,000 in patients and about 30,000 in controls. According to the report, autoreactive clonotypes were detected serially in the blood of the same patients and of different patients, but not in healthy controls. Plots comparing CSF and blood CD4+ T cell clonotypes from the same patient highlighted HCRT-specific and TRIB2-specific autoreactive clonotypes. Some blood memory CD4+ repertoires from patients and controls contained no sequences matching autoreactive T cell clones.

The germline V gene (reference sequence) provides CDR1 MNHNY and CDR2 SVGAGI. The CDR3 covers 15 residues, taking in both the cysteine and the phenylalanine. The entry retains the CDR3 DNA only, 45 bases that are in frame from base 1. Relative to germline, V is 6 bases shorter and J is 2 bases shorter, with 14 bases between their ends. The sequence joins TRBV6-6 to TRBJ1-5; tentative D gene TRBD1, with 5 bases matching. Sequencing was done on a sample of CD45RA- memory CD4+ T cells from PBMCs. The cell subset or site label for this specimen denotes: memory T cells sorted ex vivo from peripheral blood. The clonotype was recovered from a human donor with narcolepsy. The CDR3 here reads CASRWTSSGNQPQHF. The nucleotide sequence reads TGTGCCAGCAGATGGACATCCTCCGGCAATCAGCCCCAGCATTTT.